This TCR beta chain comes out of a study of shared clonotypes between healthy human individuals (dated by TCRdb to 2018 to 2021). Study-level background: Two women and a few men aged 18 to 49 years were included in the cohort. Per donor, three plates each were used for CD4 naive and CD4 memory, two for CD8 naive, and one for CD8 memory. To estimate repertoire size and how much clonotype sharing occurs between individuals, the study deeply sequenced the blood TCR repertoires of a handful of healthy adults. To increase sequencing depth and limit assay-specific biases, different laboratories used diverse techniques to prepare libraries and sequence TCR repertoires. Each donor's leukapheresis produced roughly between about 0.9 and 9.5 billion PBMCs.

Taken from cysteine to phenylalanine, the CDR3 has 13 residues. The only DNA kept is the CDR3, 39 bases in frame from the first base. V loses 2 bases of germline sequence and J loses 2 bases, and the interval between the two ends is 7 bases. The germline V gene specifies SGHDT as CDR1 and YYEEEE as CDR2. With regard to this clone: Its cognate antigen has yet to be identified. No much larger clone is present one base from it, and per-base qualities are unavailable.

CD8 naive samples consisted of CD45RO-negative cells that were positively selected for CCR7, yielding a CD45RA+CCR7+ population without TemRA cells. Healthy HIV-negative adults with no recently reported acute infections or vaccinations were included as donors. Every donor was a Caucasian adult living in Nashville, Tennessee, USA. After blood collection by leukapheresis, PBMCs were isolated using Ficoll-Histopaque density gradient centrifugation and then cryopreserved in the vapor phase of liquid nitrogen. Analytical flow cytometry was used to check the purity and quantity of each magnetically sorted T cell population. Genomic DNA was isolated from each sorted fraction and quantified by UV absorbance on a Nanodrop 2000c. Broad study findings and their caveats: Rarefaction of sorted-subset datasets indicated incomplete sequencing despite the large sequencing depth. Sharing across a handful of donors was observed for approximately 5% of naive CD4, 3% to 4% of naive CD8, 2% to 2.5% of memory CD4, and roughly 0.4% of memory CD8 clonotypes. Compared with non-shared clonotypes, clonotypes shared by all four sorted-subset donors had higher generation probabilities. The genetic and exposure-history diversity represented was limited by the small number of donors. Sampling was restricted to blood, and TCR repertoires in tissue are likely to differ from TCR repertoires in blood. Based on pairwise subsampling, the degree of clonotype sharing among donors was expected to be affected by sequencing depth. Naive subsets generally had larger estimated clonotype richness than memory subsets.

Using the deep immunoSEQ assay, TCR CDR3 regions were amplified from genomic DNA by multiplex PCR. Genomic DNA extracted from each cell subset was distributed evenly over all wells of several immunoSEQ 96-well plates, and each plate served as one replicate. For sorted subsets, around 0.2 ug of genomic DNA, equivalent to about 30,000 T cell genomes, went into each replicate PCR. The purified libraries were quantified using a Qubit 3.0 fluorometer, sized with a Bioanalyzer 2100, and then quantified again using the KAPA Library Quantification kit. Every immunoSEQ 96-well plate was sequenced on a separate single-read 150-cycle Illumina NextSeq 550 flow cell. As for the authors' bioinformatics: Because the immunoSEQ output included only junctional sequences and no quality scores, the filtering could not be the same as the filtering used for full-length reads. Sequences were annotated with PyIR, a Python wrapper for IgBLAST v1.9, and V/J genes and CDR3 were assigned using IMGT germline references. Reads were removed for weak V/J assignments (E-value above 1e-6), missing CDR3, stop codons, out-of-frame junctions, or ambiguous translated residues. V3J clonotypes were defined as sequences sharing an identical inferred V gene, J gene, and CDR3 amino acid sequence. Percentage overlap between repertoires was calculated by dividing the number of shared unique clonotypes by the size of the smaller repertoire. Three approaches were used to assess repertoire richness: RTK rarefaction, the Chao1 estimator, and Recon v2.1 estimates of unobserved clonotypes. Generation probabilities for all TCRbeta clonotypes obtained by the gDNA method from a handful of donors were computed using OLGA. TCRdb obtained this table from immuneACCESS and retained in-frame rearrangements with V and J assigned. These tables miss some clones; where compared with another copy, unresolved V genes account for less than half of the shortfall, and the remainder is unexplained. V, J and clone size are taken as reported in that table, and D and trimming were inferred from the DNA itself. Within this sample are about 2 million clones, with just under 95% of them counted one time only. 1.2% of the sample is held by the ten biggest clonotypes.

Sequencing used naive CD8+ T cells sorted from blood. What this sample's cell subset or site label stands for: CD45RA+CCR7+. The rearrangement joined TRBV5-6 to TRBJ1-2, with the D gene not clear enough to name. The source of this sequence is a man aged 18-30 years in good health. The CDR3 protein is CASSFWNNYGYTF. The base sequence is TGTGCCAGCAGCTTCTGGAACAACTATGGCTACACCTTC.